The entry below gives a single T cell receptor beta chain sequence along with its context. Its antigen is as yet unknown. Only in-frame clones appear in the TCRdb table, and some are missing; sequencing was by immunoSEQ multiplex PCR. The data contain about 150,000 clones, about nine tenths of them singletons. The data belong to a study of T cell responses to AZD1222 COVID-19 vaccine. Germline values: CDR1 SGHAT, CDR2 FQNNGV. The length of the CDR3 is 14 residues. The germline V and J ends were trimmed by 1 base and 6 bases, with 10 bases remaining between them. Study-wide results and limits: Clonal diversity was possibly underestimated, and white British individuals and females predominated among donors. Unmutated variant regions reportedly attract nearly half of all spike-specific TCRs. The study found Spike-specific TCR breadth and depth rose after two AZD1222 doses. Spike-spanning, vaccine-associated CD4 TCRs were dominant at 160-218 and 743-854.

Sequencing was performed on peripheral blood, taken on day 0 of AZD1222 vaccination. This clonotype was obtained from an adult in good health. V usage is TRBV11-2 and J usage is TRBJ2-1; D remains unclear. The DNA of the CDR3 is TGTGCCAGCAGCTTAGGAGGTAGTAGCAATGAGCAGTTCTTC. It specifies CASSLGGSSNEQFF.